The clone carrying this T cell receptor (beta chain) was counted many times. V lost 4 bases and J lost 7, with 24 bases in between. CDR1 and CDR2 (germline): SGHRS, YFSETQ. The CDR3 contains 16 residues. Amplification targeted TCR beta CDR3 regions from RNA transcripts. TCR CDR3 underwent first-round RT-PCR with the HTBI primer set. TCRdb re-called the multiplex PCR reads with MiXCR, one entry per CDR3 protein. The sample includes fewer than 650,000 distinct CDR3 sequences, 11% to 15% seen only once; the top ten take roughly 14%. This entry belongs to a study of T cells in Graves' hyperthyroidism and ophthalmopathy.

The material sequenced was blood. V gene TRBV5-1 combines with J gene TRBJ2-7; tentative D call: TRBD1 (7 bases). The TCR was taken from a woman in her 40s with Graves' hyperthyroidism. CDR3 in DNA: TGCGCCAGCAGCCCTCAGGGGGGCAGGTCCCTGGGAGAGCAGTACTTC. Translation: CASSPQGGRSLGEQYF.